This is a list of T cell receptor beta chains from one sample in a study of CD8+ T cells in alopecia areata. Assay: immunoSEQ multiplex PCR; the TCRdb copy retains only in-frame clones and omits some. The sample gives a few hundred thousand clones, more than 45% of which show up once; around 1.4% is in the top ten. Sequenced material: CD4+ T cells sorted from blood, taken at week 4, from a patient treated with tofacitinib. Every receptor here comes from a human donor with alopecia areata. Both conserved end residues are part of each CDR3. A D gene is named only where the DNA matches it firmly. Some rows have no size entry. The others give once, few or many, or a class for an expanded clone.

>TRBJ1-2|NA|NA|TRBV14
TGTGCCAGCAGCCAAGAGGGGAGGCCGGAGGGATATCAATATGGCTACACCTTC
CASSQEGRPEGYQYGYTF
>TRBJ2-7|once|NA|TRBV29-1
TGCAGCGTTGCTCCAACAGGAAGTATCGAGCAGTACTTC
CSVAPTGSIEQYF
>TRBJ2-5|NA|TRBD1|TRBV29-1
TGCAGCGTTGTGGGACAGTACCAAGAGACCCAGTACTTC
CSVVGQYQETQYF
>TRBJ2-7|NA|NA|TRBV29-1
TGCAGCGCCGCGGGAACCGGTCGTGACGAGCAGTACTTC
CSAAGTGRDEQYF
>TRBJ2-3|NA|TRBD2|TRBV7-8
TGTGCCAGCAGCTCTAGGAGGCTGGGACTAGCGGTTGTTACAGATACGCAGTATTTT
CASSSRRLGLAVVTDTQYF
>TRBJ2-7|NA|NA|TRBV25-1
TGTGCCAGCAGCGAAGATGGACATTTCACCTACGAGCAGTACTTC
CASSEDGHFTYEQYF
>TRBJ1-2|few|NA|TRBV29-1
TGCAGCGGTGGGGGGGCTGTTGGCTACACCTTC
CSGGGAVGYTF
>TRBJ1-5|few|NA|TRBV6-1
TGTGCCAGCAGTGTAGCAGCGACGGGTCATTTCCAGCATTTT
CASSVAATGHFQHF
>TRBJ1-1|NA|NA|TRBV27
TGTGCCAGCAGTTTGGAAGGGCTGAACACTGAAGCTTTCTTT
CASSLEGLNTEAFF
>TRBJ1-1|NA|NA|TRBV25-1
TGTGCCAGCAGTGACGACGGCCCGAACACTGAAGCTTTCTTT
CASSDDGPNTEAFF
>TRBJ1-1|many|NA|TRBV18
TGTGCCAGCTCACCACCGGCAGGGGTGAACACTGAAGCTTTCTTT
CASSPPAGVNTEAFF
>TRBJ2-3|NA|NA|TRBV29-1
TGCAGCGTTGTCCCCCGGGGGTACACAGATACGCAGTATTTT
CSVVPRGYTDTQYF
>TRBJ2-7|few|NA|TRBV10-3
TGTGCCATCAGTGAGAATAGACGGATAACCTACGAGCAGTACTTC
CAISENRRITYEQYF
>TRBJ2-5|NA|TRBD1|TRBV2
TGTGCCAGCAGTGACCTCAGGGGGAAGACCCAGTACTTC
CASSDLRGKTQYF
>TRBJ2-7|NA|NA|TRBV2
TGTGCCAGCAGTGAGGAACCTGGCTACGAGCAGTACTTC
CASSEEPGYEQYF
>TRBJ2-3|NA|NA|TRBV7-9
TGTGCCAGCAGCTTAGAGGATACGCAGTATTTT
CASSLEDTQYF
>TRBJ2-3|few|TRBD2|TRBV10-3
TGTGCCATCGGGACTAGCGGGGGGTACACAGATACGCAGTATTTT
CAIGTSGGYTDTQYF
>TRBJ2-1|NA|NA|TRBV6-1
TGTGCCAGCAGCCCAACGGGGTTTGAGCAGTTCTTC
CASSPTGFEQFF
>TRBJ1-2|NA|NA|TRBV25-1
TGTGCCAGCAGCAATTCAGGGTATGGCTACACCTTC
CASSNSGYGYTF
>TRBJ2-7|NA|NA|TRBV30
TGTGCCTGGAGTGTACCCCCCCACGAGCAGTACTTC
CAWSVPPHEQYF
>TRBJ2-7|NA|NA|TRBV29-1
TGCAGCGTTGTTTTGTTGGGGCGCGAGCAGTACTTC
CSVVLLGREQYF
>TRBJ1-1|NA|TRBD1|TRBV29-1
TGCAGCGTTACGGGACAGGTCACAGATAAAGCTTTCTTT
CSVTGQVTDKAFF
>TRBJ2-2|NA|NA|TRBV5-1
TGCGCCAGCAGTGACACCGGGGAGCTGTTTTTT
CASSDTGELFF
>TRBJ1-2|NA|TRBD1|TRBV5-6
TGTGCCAGCAGCTCCCGGGACAGAGCCTATGGCTACACCTTC
CASSSRDRAYGYTF
>TRBJ1-6|NA|NA|TRBV14
TGTGCCAGCAGCCAAGGTTTCGTCGGCTCCGGGTCACCCCTCCACTTT
CASSQGFVGSGSPLHF
>TRBJ1-6|once|NA|TRBV2
TGTGCCAGCAGTGAGGCAGAGAGGTATAATTCACCCCTCCACTTT
CASSEAERYNSPLHF
>TRBJ2-5|NA|NA|TRBV7-2
TGTGCCAGCAGCTTAGACAACCGGTCCCAAGAGACCCAGTACTTC
CASSLDNRSQETQYF
>TRBJ1-4|NA|NA|TRBV30
TGTGCCTGGAGTGTGGGGGCAGAAAAACTGTTTTTT
CAWSVGAEKLFF
>TRBJ1-5|once|NA|TRBV11-2
TGTGCCAGCAGCCTAGCGGGTTTCGGTCAGCCCCAGCATTTT
CASSLAGFGQPQHF
>TRBJ1-2|NA|NA|TRBV29-1
TGCAGCGTTGCACCTTTGGGAGGGGGTGGCTACACCTTC
CSVAPLGGGGYTF
>TRBJ1-4|once|NA|TRBV6-5
TGTGCCAGCAGTCGACAGTTTGCAACTAATGAAAAACTGTTTTTT
CASSRQFATNEKLFF
>TRBJ1-1|few|NA|TRBV6-1
TGTGCCAGCAGTGAAAGGAACAGGGTGAGGTCTGAAGCTTTCTTT
CASSERNRVRSEAFF
>TRBJ2-3|few|NA|TRBV29-1
TGCAGCGTTGCCCTGACCCAGGATACGCAGTATTTT
CSVALTQDTQYF
>TRBJ2-3|few|NA|TRBV5-4
TGTGCCAGCAGCCCCGACATCGATACGCAGTATTTT
CASSPDIDTQYF
>TRBJ2-2|NA|TRBD2|TRBV19
TGTGCCACCCATAGCCCGGGGGGGCGGACCGGGGAGCTGTTTTTT
CATHSPGGRTGELFF
>TRBJ1-4|NA|TRBD1|TRBV30
TGTGCCTGGAGTGCGGGGACAGCTCGCAATGAAAAACTGTTTTTT
CAWSAGTARNEKLFF
>TRBJ1-6|once|TRBD1|TRBV7-9
TGTGCCAGCAGCTCACAGGGGGGACATTCACCCCTCCACTTT
CASSSQGGHSPLHF
>TRBJ2-1|few|NA|TRBV11-3
TGTGCCAGCAGCTCCGACTGGCGGAATGAGCAGTTCTTC
CASSSDWRNEQFF
>TRBJ1-2|NA|NA|TRBV29-1
TGCAGCGTTGAAGACAGTAACTATGGCTACACCTTC
CSVEDSNYGYTF
>TRBJ2-1|few|NA|TRBV5-4
TGTGCCAGCAGCTCTCAAGGGGAGGTGCAGTTCTTC
CASSSQGEVQFF
>TRBJ2-3|NA|NA|TRBV9
TGTGCCAGCAGCCCCCAATTGGTAGGGCAATCACCCATGGATACGCAGTATTTT
CASSPQLVGQSPMDTQYF
>TRBJ2-1|NA|TRBD1|TRBV29-1
TGCAGCGTTACCCTAGGGACAGGGAAAGTTTTTAGGCAGTTCTTC
CSVTLGTGKVFRQFF
>TRBJ2-2|few|TRBD2|TRBV29-1
TGCAGTATCAGAGCGGGGGGAAACACCGGGGAGCTGTTTTTT
CSIRAGGNTGELFF
>TRBJ2-2|NA|NA|TRBV2
TGTGCCAGCACCCAAGGGACGGGGAAGTACACCGGGGAGCTGTTTTTT
CASTQGTGKYTGELFF
>TRBJ1-6|NA|NA|TRBV11-3
TGTGCCAGCAGCAAGACCGTTGGTTCACCCCTCCACTTT
CASSKTVGSPLHF
>TRBJ2-7|NA|TRBD1|TRBV29-1
TGCAGCGTTGTTCATATCTTTGGGACAGGGAGTTACGAGCAGTACTTC
CSVVHIFGTGSYEQYF
>TRBJ1-1|NA|TRBD1|TRBV25-1
TGTGCCAGCAGTGAATTGGGACAGGGGACGAACACTGAAGCTTTCTTT
CASSELGQGTNTEAFF